These 7 T cell receptor beta chains originate from one sample sequenced in a study of post-analysis software for immune sequencing data (dated by TCRdb to the mid-2010s). The method was PCR. The sequencer listed for this sample is Illumina HiSeq 2500. Unique molecular identifiers were incorporated into TCR beta cDNA libraries to reduce PCR and sequencing biases. Using fastp trimming at Q25 and MiXCR clonotype assembly, TCRdb reanalyzed the public sequencing data and kept in-frame beta chains. Merged by CDR3 protein, the rows form single entries marked with the most common genes and DNA. The sample table lists about 160,000 distinct CDR3 sequences, about 37% of them with a count of one. About 26% of the sample is held by the ten biggest clonotypes. The intended sense of this specimen's time point label: second blood draw from one MS patient after hematopoietic stem cell transplantation. Sequenced here: blood, sampled after autologous hematopoietic stem cell transplantation. The receptors stem from a girl aged 10 to 17 with multiple sclerosis. Donor details come from another sample of the same person, matched by shared clones.

This clonotype was observed at least ten times. This rearrangement joins TRBV20-1 to TRBJ2-3; D call uncertain. Germline V gives CDR1 DFQATT, CDR2 SNEGSKA (reference sequence). The CDR3 spans 15 residues. V was shortened by 5 bases and J by 0 bases, with 15 bases between the two germline ends. CDR3: CSAPRAGSSTDTQYF. DNA for the CDR3: TGCAGTGCTCCCCGTGCCGGATCTAGCACAGATACGCAGTATTTT.

CDR3: CASRPTVNTEAFF. The CDR3 DNA follows: TGTGCCAGCAGGCCGACAGTGAACACTGAAGCTTTCTTT. This chain uses TRBV7-8 with TRBJ1-1; possible D gene TRBD1, 5 bases. The CDR3 length is 13 residues. Germline assignment: CDR1 SGHVS and CDR2 FQNEAQ. Trimming shortened V by 6 bases and J by 0 bases, and 8 bases separated the two germline ends.

This clonotype was seen a handful of times. In DNA, the CDR3 is TGTGCCAGCAGCCAGTTGGATGCCTACGAGCAGTACTTC. Translated: CASSQLDAYEQYF. The V gene is TRBV14, the J gene TRBJ2-7; D ambiguous. Germline lookup yields CDR1 SGHDN and CDR2 FVKESK. The CDR3 contains 13 residues. Trimming pared 3 bases from V and 2 bases from J, leaving 8 bases between.

The J gene is TRBJ2-5, the V gene TRBV29-1; no definite D call. The germline V gene encodes CDR1 SQVTM and CDR2 ANQGSEA. The ends were cut back, 6 bases at V and 4 bases at J, with 15 bases in the middle. The CDR3 length is 13 residues. CDR3 residues: CSVQPWVGETQYF. The CDR3 region has the DNA TGCAGCGTCCAACCCTGGGTGGGAGAGACCCAGTACTTC.

The chain couples TRBV6-1 to TRBJ2-1; 12 bases agree with TRBD2. The length of the CDR3 is 16 residues. In germline, CDR1 is MNHNS, CDR2 SASEGT. Losses at the gene ends were 2 bases for V and 8 bases for J; bases not matched to a gene: 7. In DNA, the CDR3 is TGTGCCAGCAGTGAATCAAGGCTAGCGGGAGGGGATGAGCAGTTCTTC. Translation: CASSESRLAGGDEQFF.

The chain combines TRBV4-1 with TRBJ2-3; 7 positions agree with TRBD2. With 1 base clipped from V and 2 bases from J, the junction kept 3 bases outside the gene matches. Per germline, CDR1 MGHRA and CDR2 YSYEKL. The CDR3 loop spans 15 amino acids. This chain's CDR3 is CASSQAAGLTDTQYF. DNA for the CDR3: TGCGCCAGCAGCCAAGCAGCGGGACTCACAGATACGCAGTATTTT.

J is TRBJ2-7 and V is TRBV6-2 or TRBV6-3; 13 bases fit TRBD2. The CDR3 spans 16 residues. CDR1 is MNHEY, CDR2 SVGEGT, per germline. V lost 4 bases and J lost 3; bases outside the gene matches: 6. CDR3 region: CASSSSGLAGYYEQYF. The CDR3 DNA follows: TGTGCCAGCAGTTCCTCGGGACTAGCGGGATACTACGAGCAGTACTTC.